The table lists the clone carrying this T cell receptor (beta chain) with a few counts. MiXCR, applied by TCRdb to the RT-PCR reads, yields one record per CDR3 protein. Of approximately 200,000 distinct CDR3 sequences listed, approximately 41% are singletons. These data originate in a study of patients and donors after allogeneic stem cell transplantation. There are 17 residues in the CDR3. The trim removed 0 bases at V and 6 bases at J, leaving 10 bases unmatched. Germline V lookup: CDR1 LGHNA, CDR2 YSLEER. The sequence derives from a human donor who was either an allogeneic HSCT recipient or a stem cell or donor lymphocyte infusion donor (not recorded which). It is not recorded whose cells these are; they may come from a transplant donor. The sample was blood, either unsorted or a sorted T cell fraction (not recorded which). The chain uses TRBV4-3 and TRBJ2-4, with 8 bases that match TRBD1. CDR3: CASSQEVTGGTINIQYF. DNA for the CDR3: TGCGCCAGCAGCCAAGAAGTCACAGGGGGAACTATAAACATTCAGTACTTC.